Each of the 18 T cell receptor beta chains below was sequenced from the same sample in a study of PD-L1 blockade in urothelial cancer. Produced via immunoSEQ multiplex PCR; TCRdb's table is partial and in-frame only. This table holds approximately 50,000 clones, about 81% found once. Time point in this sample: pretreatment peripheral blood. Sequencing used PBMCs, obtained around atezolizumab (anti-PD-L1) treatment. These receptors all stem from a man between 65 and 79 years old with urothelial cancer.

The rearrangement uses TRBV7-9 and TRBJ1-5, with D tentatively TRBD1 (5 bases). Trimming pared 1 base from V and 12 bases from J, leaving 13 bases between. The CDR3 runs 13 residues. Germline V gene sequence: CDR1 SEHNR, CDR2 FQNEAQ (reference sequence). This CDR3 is CASSLGQGGRQHF. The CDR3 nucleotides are TGTGCCAGCAGCTTAGGGCAGGGTGGTCGCCAGCATTTT.

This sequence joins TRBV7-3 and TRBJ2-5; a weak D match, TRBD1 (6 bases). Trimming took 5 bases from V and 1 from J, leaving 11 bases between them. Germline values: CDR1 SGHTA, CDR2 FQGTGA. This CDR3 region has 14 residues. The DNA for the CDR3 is TGTGCCAGCAGCAAAACAGGGTCCCAAGAGACCCAGTACTTC. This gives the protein CASSKTGSQETQYF. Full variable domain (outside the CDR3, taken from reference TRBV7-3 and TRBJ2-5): GAGVSQTPSNKVTEKGKYVELRCDPISGHTALYWYRQSLGQGPEFLIYFQGTGAADDSGLPNDRFFAVRPEGSVSTLKIQRTERGDSAVYLCASSKTGSQETQYFGPGTRLLVL.

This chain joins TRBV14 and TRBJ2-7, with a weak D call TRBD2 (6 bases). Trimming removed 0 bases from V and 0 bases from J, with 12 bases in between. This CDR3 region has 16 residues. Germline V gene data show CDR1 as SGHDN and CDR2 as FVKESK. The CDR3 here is CASSQEAGPSSYEQYF. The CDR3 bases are TGTGCCAGCAGCCAAGAGGCGGGGCCGAGCTCCTACGAGCAGTACTTC.

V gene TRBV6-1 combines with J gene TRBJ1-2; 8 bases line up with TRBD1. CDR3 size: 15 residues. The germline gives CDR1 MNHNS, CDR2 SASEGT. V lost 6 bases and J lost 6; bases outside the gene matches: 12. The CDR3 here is CASRERQGLAHGYTF. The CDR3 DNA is TGTGCCAGCAGAGAAAGACAGGGGTTAGCACATGGCTACACCTTC.

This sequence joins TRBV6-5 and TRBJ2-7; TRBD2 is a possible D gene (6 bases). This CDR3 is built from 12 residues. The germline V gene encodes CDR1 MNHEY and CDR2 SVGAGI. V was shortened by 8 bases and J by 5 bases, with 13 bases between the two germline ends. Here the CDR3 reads CASHRGDNEQYF. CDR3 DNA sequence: TGTGCCAGCCATCGCGGGGATAACGAGCAGTACTTC.

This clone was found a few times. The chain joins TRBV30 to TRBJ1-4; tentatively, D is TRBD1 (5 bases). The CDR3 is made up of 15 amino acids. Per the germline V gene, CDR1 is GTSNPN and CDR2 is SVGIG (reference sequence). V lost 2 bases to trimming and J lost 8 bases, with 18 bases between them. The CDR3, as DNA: TGTGCCTGGAGTTCGCCGGGGGTTGGAGGGGAAAAACTGTTTTTT. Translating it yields CAWSSPGVGGEKLFF.

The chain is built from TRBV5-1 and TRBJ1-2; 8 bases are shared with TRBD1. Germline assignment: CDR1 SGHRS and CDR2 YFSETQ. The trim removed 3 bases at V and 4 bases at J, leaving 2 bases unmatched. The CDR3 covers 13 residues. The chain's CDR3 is CASSSGQAYGYTF. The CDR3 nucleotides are TGCGCCAGCAGCTCGGGACAGGCCTATGGCTACACCTTC.

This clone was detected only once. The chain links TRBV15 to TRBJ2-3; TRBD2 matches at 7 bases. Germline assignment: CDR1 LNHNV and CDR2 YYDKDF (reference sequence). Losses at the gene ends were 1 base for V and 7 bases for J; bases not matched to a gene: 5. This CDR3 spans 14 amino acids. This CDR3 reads CATSRGSGGNTQYF. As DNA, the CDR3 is TGTGCCACCAGCAGAGGTTCGGGGGGAAATACGCAGTATTTT.

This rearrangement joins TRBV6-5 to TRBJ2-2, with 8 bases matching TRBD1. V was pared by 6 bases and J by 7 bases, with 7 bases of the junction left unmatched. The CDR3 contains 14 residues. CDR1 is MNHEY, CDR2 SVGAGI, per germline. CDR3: CASRPQGAGGELFF. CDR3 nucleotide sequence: TGTGCCAGCAGACCCCAGGGGGCTGGCGGGGAGCTGTTTTTT.

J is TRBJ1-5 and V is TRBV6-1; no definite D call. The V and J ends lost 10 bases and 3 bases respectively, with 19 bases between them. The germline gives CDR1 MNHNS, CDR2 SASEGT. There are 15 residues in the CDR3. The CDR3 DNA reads TGTGCCACCCAGACCCAGGTGGGAGTCAATCAGCCCCAGCATTTT. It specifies CATQTQVGVNQPQHF.

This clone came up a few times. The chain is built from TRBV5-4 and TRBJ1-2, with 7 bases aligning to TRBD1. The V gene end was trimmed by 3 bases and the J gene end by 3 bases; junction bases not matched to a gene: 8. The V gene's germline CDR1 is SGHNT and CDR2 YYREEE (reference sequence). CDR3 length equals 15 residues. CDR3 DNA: TGTGCCAGCAGCTCCGCAGGGGGTTTTTACTATGGCTACACCTTC. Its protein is CASSSAGGFYYGYTF.

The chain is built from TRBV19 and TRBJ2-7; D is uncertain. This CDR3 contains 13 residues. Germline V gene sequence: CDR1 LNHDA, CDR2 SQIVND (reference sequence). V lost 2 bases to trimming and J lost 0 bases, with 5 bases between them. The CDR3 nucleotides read TGTGCCAGTAGTATAAAGAGCTCCTACGAGCAGTACTTC. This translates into CASSIKSSYEQYF. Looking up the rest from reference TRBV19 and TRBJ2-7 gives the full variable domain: DGGITQSPKYLFRKEGQNVTLSCEQNLNHDAMYWYRQDPGQGLRLIYYSQIVNDFQKGDIAEGYSVSREKKESFPLTVTSAQKNPTAFYLCASSIKSSYEQYFGPGTRLTVT.

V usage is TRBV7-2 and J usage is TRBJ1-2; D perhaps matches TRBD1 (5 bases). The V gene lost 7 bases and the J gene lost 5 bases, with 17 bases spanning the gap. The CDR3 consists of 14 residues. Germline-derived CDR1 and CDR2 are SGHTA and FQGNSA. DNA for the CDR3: TGTGCCAGCACCACCCCGCAGGGTCGGTATGGCTACACCTTC. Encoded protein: CASTTPQGRYGYTF.

This CDR3 is CASSLFLAGPWDSLLGRSYNEQFF. The CDR3 nucleotides read TGTGCCAGCAGTTTATTTTTAGCGGGGCCTTGGGACAGTCTCCTAGGACGCTCCTACAATGAGCAGTTCTTC. V is TRBV27 and J is TRBJ2-1, with D possibly being TRBD2 (8 bases). This CDR3 comprises 24 residues. Per germline, CDR1 MNHEY and CDR2 SMNVEV (reference sequence). Trimming took off 1 base at V and 0 bases at J, with 34 bases between the two ends.

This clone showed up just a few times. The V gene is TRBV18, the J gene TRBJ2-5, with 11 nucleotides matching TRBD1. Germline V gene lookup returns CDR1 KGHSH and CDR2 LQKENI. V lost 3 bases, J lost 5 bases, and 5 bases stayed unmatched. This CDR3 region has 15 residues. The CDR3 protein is CASSPDRGQRETQYF. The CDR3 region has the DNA TGTGCCAGCTCACCGGACAGGGGGCAAAGGGAGACCCAGTACTTC. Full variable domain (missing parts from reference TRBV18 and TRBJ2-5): NAGVMQNPRHLVRRRGQEARLRCSPMKGHSHVYWYRQLPEEGLKFMVYLQKENIIDESGMPKERFSAEFPKEGPSILRIQQVVRGDSAAYFCASSPDRGQRETQYFGPGTRLLVL.

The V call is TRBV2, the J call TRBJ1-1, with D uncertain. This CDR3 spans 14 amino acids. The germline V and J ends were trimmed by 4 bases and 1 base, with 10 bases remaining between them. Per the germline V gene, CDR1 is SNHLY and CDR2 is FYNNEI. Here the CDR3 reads CASSAQTTNTEAFF. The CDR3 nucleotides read TGTGCCAGCAGTGCACAGACTACGAACACTGAAGCTTTCTTT.

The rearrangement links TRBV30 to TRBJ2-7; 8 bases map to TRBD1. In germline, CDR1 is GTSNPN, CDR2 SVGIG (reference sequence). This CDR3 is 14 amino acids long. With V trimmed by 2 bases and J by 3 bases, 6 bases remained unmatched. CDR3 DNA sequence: TGTGCCTGGAGTCGGGGACAGGCGAACTACGAGCAGTACTTC. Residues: CAWSRGQANYEQYF.

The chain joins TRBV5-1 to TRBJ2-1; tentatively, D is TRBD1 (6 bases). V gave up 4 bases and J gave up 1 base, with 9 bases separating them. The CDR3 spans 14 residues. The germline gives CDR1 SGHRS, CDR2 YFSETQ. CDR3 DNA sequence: TGCGCCAGCAGCCCCGGACAGTCCTACAATGAGCAGTTCTTC. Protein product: CASSPGQSYNEQFF.